Each of the 22 T cell receptor beta chains below was sequenced from the same sample in a study of CD8+ T cells in alopecia areata (dated by TCRdb to the late 2010s). Read against the paper, the sample's time point label means: roughly 27 days on oral tofacitinib. This specimen's treatment or condition label, interpreted: oral pan-JAK inhibitor, 5-10 mg twice daily. The method behind the library was the immunoSEQ multiplex PCR assay. RNA was extracted from all samples and reverse transcribed into cDNA, which served as template for TCR sequencing. TCRdb provides this immuneACCESS table in a form limited to in-frame rearrangements. Some clones are lacking; in checked studies, under half of them reflect an unresolved V gene, and why the rest are absent is not known. The sample table holds fewer than 250,000 clones, of which 50% to 60% were seen once. The ten largest clones capture less than 0.8% of the sample.

The sample here was CD4+ T cells sorted from blood, taken at week 4, from a patient treated with tofacitinib. These receptors were collected from a human donor with alopecia areata.

The rearrangement uses TRBV7-2 and TRBJ2-3, with 8 positions matching TRBD2. Germline V gene sequence: CDR1 SGHTA, CDR2 FQGNSA. This CDR3 has 16 amino acids. V gave up 5 bases and J gave up 5 bases; unmatched junction bases: 12. Here the CDR3 reads CASSPPGTRVGDTQYF. The CDR3, as DNA: TGTGCCAGCAGCCCACCGGGGACTAGAGTCGGAGATACGCAGTATTTT.

The chain couples TRBV29-1 to TRBJ1-5, with D uncertain. CDR3 length: 14 amino acids. In germline, CDR1 is SQVTM, CDR2 ANQGSEA. Trimming removed 6 bases at V and 2 bases at J, with 14 bases between. The CDR3 loop reads CSVTTGKGNQPQHF. In DNA, the CDR3 is TGCAGCGTGACGACCGGAAAAGGCAATCAGCCCCAGCATTTT.

The chain has TRBV30 and TRBJ2-1; 8 bases agree with TRBD2. The V and J ends lost 4 bases and 3 bases, in that order; junction bases with no gene match: 8. CDR3 length equals 15 residues. CDR1 and CDR2 (germline): GTSNPN, SVGIG (reference sequence). The CDR3 DNA sequence: TGTGCCTGGACAAACCCCGGGGGGGACTACAATGAGCAGTTCTTC. Translation: CAWTNPGGDYNEQFF.

The V gene is TRBV29-1, the J gene TRBJ2-1, with D uncertain. Germline CDR1 and CDR2: SQVTM and ANQGSEA. Trimming shortened V by 6 bases and J by 5 bases, and 8 bases separated the two germline ends. The CDR3 totals 11 residues. The CDR3 nucleotides read TGCAGCGTCCTACCCAACAATGAGCAGTTCTTC. Amino acids: CSVLPNNEQFF.

The chain has TRBV19 and TRBJ1-2, with 9 bases identical to TRBD1. This CDR3 has 15 amino acids. Germline CDR1 and CDR2: LNHDA and SQIVND (reference sequence). J lost 4 bases, V lost 5 bases, and 8 bases had no gene match. CDR3 in DNA: TGTGCCAGTAGTCTGCTGGGGACAGGGCTCTATGGCTACACCTTC. Protein product: CASSLLGTGLYGYTF.

This chain joins TRBV6-6 and TRBJ2-1; tentative D call: TRBD2 (6 bases). Germline values: CDR1 MNHNY, CDR2 SVGAGI (reference sequence). V was shortened by 6 bases and J by 7 bases, with 19 bases between the two germline ends. This CDR3 has 15 amino acids. In DNA, the CDR3 is TGTGCCAGCAGCACCGGTGGATGGGGGGAGAATGAGCAGTTCTTC. This codes for CASSTGGWGENEQFF.

V gene TRBV7-8 combines with J gene TRBJ2-7; D gene unclear. Trimming removed 0 bases from V and 5 bases from J, with 2 bases in between. CDR3 size: 11 residues. CDR1 SGHVS and CDR2 FQNEAQ come from the germline V gene. The chain's CDR3 is CASSLAHEQYF. The CDR3 coding sequence is TGTGCCAGCAGCTTAGCGCACGAGCAGTACTTC.

The J gene is TRBJ2-3, the V gene TRBV27, with a possible D match to TRBD1 (6 bases). Germline assignment: CDR1 MNHEY and CDR2 SMNVEV (reference sequence). The CDR3 contains 15 residues. Trimming stripped 2 bases from V and 2 bases from J, with 11 bases between. CDR3 residues: CASSLGTYFTDTQYF. The DNA for the CDR3 is TGTGCCAGCAGTTTAGGGACATATTTCACAGATACGCAGTATTTT.

J is TRBJ2-2 and V is TRBV19; 7 bases map to TRBD2. V lost 3 bases and J lost 3; bases outside the gene matches: 1. The CDR3 consists of 14 residues. From germline, CDR1 is LNHDA and CDR2 SQIVND (reference sequence). CDR3: CASSIGRDTGELFF. The CDR3, as DNA: TGTGCCAGTAGTATTGGGAGGGACACCGGGGAGCTGTTTTTT.

The V and J genes are TRBV4-1 and TRBJ1-2, with D maybe TRBD1 (6 bases). Germline values: CDR1 MGHRA, CDR2 YSYEKL. The ends were cut back, 0 bases at V and 5 bases at J, with 13 bases in the middle. The CDR3 is 15 amino acids. The CDR3 loop is CASSQDSTGIYGYTF. The CDR3 region has the DNA TGCGCCAGCAGCCAAGATAGCACAGGGATTTATGGCTACACCTTC.

This sequence joins TRBV6-5 and TRBJ1-2, with D perhaps matching TRBD1 (5 bases). This CDR3 has 16 amino acids. V lost 0 bases, J lost 2 bases, and 13 bases lay in between. Germline V gives CDR1 MNHEY, CDR2 SVGAGI. The CDR3 region has the DNA TGTGCCAGCAGTTACTCAGGAGGGGCGACCAACTATGGCTACACCTTC. This gives the protein CASSYSGGATNYGYTF.

The rearrangement links TRBV30 to TRBJ1-6; D not resolved. V dropped 2 bases and J dropped 9 bases, with 20 bases sitting between them. Germline CDR1 is GTSNPN and CDR2 is SVGIG (reference sequence). The CDR3 sequence is 16 residues long. The CDR3 region is CAWSSGTQVSGSPLHF. In DNA, the CDR3 is TGTGCCTGGAGTTCGGGAACTCAGGTGTCGGGTTCACCCCTCCACTTT. Based on the CDR3 plus reference TRBV30 and TRBJ1-6, the full variable domain is SQTIHQWPATLVQPVGSPLSLECTVEGTSNPNLYWYRQAAGRGLQLLFYSVGIGQISSEVPQNLSASRPQDRQFILSSKKLLLSDSGFYLCAWSSGTQVSGSPLHFGNGTRLTVT.

This chain links TRBV27 with TRBJ2-7, with 10 bases that match TRBD2. The CDR3 runs to 14 residues. Trimming cost V 8 bases and J 4 bases; bases outside gene matches: 8. Germline V gene sequence: CDR1 MNHEY, CDR2 SMNVEV (reference sequence). In DNA, the CDR3 is TGTGCCAGCCGACGAGCGGGAGGGCGGTACGAGCAGTACTTC. It translates to CASRRAGGRYEQYF.

This sequence joins TRBV25-1 and TRBJ2-5; no clear D. The CDR3 length is 14 residues. The germline V and J ends were trimmed by 0 bases and 5 bases, with 10 bases remaining between them. Germline assignment: CDR1 MGHDK and CDR2 SYGVNS. The CDR3 is CASSEYRARETQYF. Written as DNA, the CDR3 is TGTGCCAGCAGTGAATATCGGGCGCGGGAGACCCAGTACTTC.

The chain is built from TRBV29-1 and TRBJ1-5, with D possibly TRBD1 on 5 matching bases. CDR1 and CDR2 from the germline V gene are SQVTM and ANQGSEA. Trimming took 4 bases from V and 4 from J, leaving 11 bases between them. The CDR3 contains 13 residues. In nucleotides, the CDR3 is TGCAGCGTTGCGCAGGGTTATAATCAGCCCCAGCATTTT. Translation gives CSVAQGYNQPQHF.

This rearrangement joins TRBV30 to TRBJ1-5; a weak D match, TRBD1 (5 bases). This CDR3 is built from 14 residues. Germline loops: CDR1 GTSNPN, CDR2 SVGIG (reference sequence). Trimming removed 3 bases from V and 7 bases from J, with 16 bases in between. The CDR3 loop reads CAWSRTSGGQPQHF. CDR3 nucleotide sequence: TGTGCCTGGAGCCGAACCTCGGGGGGGCAGCCCCAGCATTTT.

A note on this clone: Other DNA sequences in the sample encode the same CDR3. This chain uses TRBV5-1 with TRBJ2-1; no reliable D call. The length of the CDR3 is 13 residues. Germline CDR1 is SGHRS and CDR2 is YFSETQ. The V and J ends lost 4 bases and 4 bases respectively, with 9 bases between them. This chain's CDR3 is CASSRDGYNEQFF. CDR3 in DNA: TGCGCCAGCAGCCGCGACGGATACAATGAGCAGTTCTTC.

The chain combines TRBV29-1 with TRBJ2-7; D not certain. The length of the CDR3 is 13 residues. V lost 4 bases, J lost 4 bases, and 14 bases lay in between. The germline gives CDR1 SQVTM, CDR2 ANQGSEA. The CDR3 here is CSVGQASGYEQYF. Written as DNA, the CDR3 is TGCAGCGTTGGTCAGGCCAGTGGATACGAGCAGTACTTC.

This clone came up once. Other DNA sequences in this sample translate to the same CDR3. DNA for the CDR3: TGTGCCTGGAGTGTAGGGGTGTACGAGCAGTACTTC. Translation gives CAWSVGVYEQYF. The chain is built from TRBV30 and TRBJ2-7, with a weak D call TRBD1 (5 bases). CDR3 length: 12 amino acids. Trimming removed 0 bases from V and 4 bases from J, with 7 bases in between. The V gene's germline CDR1 is GTSNPN and CDR2 SVGIG (reference sequence).

The V gene is TRBV6-5, the J gene TRBJ2-5, with D unclear. With 4 bases removed from V and 4 bases from J, the gap between germline ends came to 4 bases. This CDR3 has 11 residues. Germline V CDR1 and CDR2: MNHEY, SVGAGI. CDR3 DNA: TGTGCCAGCAGTTGGGGAGAGACCCAGTACTTC. It specifies CASSWGETQYF.

The chain is built from TRBV30 and TRBJ1-2, with 8 bases matching TRBD1. The CDR3 loop spans 13 amino acids. With V trimmed by 8 bases and J by 2 bases, 7 bases remained unmatched. Germline V gene lookup returns CDR1 GTSNPN and CDR2 SVGIG (reference sequence). CDR3 loop: CALLRQGNYGYTF. In nucleotides, the CDR3 is TGTGCCCTCCTTCGACAGGGGAACTATGGCTACACCTTC.

Only one count was recorded for this clone. The rearrangement uses TRBV14 and TRBJ2-7, with D possibly being TRBD1 or TRBD2 (5 bases each). The CDR3 length is 15 residues. The V gene's germline CDR1 is SGHDN and CDR2 FVKESK. Deletions cut 5 bases from V and 6 bases from J, with 20 bases between. CDR3 sequence (DNA): TGTGCCAGCAGCTCGCGCTACGGGGCCGGCGCCGAGCAGTACTTC. Its translation: CASSSRYGAGAEQYF.